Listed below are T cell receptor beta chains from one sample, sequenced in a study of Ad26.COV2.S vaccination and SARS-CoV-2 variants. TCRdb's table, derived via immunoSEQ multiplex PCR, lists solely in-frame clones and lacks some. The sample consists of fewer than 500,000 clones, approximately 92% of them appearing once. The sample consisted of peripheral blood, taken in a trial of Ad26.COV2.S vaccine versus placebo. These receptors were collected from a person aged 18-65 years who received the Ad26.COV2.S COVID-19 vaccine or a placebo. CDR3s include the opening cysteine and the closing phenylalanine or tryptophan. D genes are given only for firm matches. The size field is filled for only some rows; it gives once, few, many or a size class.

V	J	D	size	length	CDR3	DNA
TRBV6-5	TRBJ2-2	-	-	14	CASSRTMTTGELFF	TGTGCCAGCAGTCGCACCATGACCACCGGGGAGCTGTTTTTT
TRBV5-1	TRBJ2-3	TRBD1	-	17	CASSLTLTGIGTDTQYF	TGCGCCAGCAGCTTGACCCTGACAGGGATCGGCACAGATACGCAGTATTTT
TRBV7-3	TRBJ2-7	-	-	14	CASSLGHSSYEQYF	TGTGCCAGCAGCTTAGGGCACAGCTCCTACGAGCAGTACTTC
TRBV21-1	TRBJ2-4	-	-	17	CASSKVMDPAGANIQYF	TGTGCCAGCAGCAAAGTAATGGATCCGGCAGGGGCAAACATTCAGTACTTC
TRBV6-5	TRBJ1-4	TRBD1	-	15	CASRLPGTGNEKLFF	TGTGCCAGCAGACTTCCCGGGACAGGGAATGAAAAACTGTTTTTT
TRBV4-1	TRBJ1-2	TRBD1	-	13	CASSRTGGYGYTF	TGCGCCAGCAGCCGAACAGGGGGCTATGGCTACACCTTC
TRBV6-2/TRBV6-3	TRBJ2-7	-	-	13	CASSYSYDGPRGF	TGTGCCAGCAGTTACTCCTACGACGGGCCCCGGGGCTTC
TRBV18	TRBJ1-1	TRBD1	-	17	CASSQHEIQGAFTEAFF	TGTGCCAGCTCACAACACGAGATCCAGGGGGCATTCACTGAAGCTTTCTTT
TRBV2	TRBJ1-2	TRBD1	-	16	CASSRTGRFVNYGYTF	TGTGCCAGCAGCCGGACAGGACGATTCGTAAACTATGGCTACACCTTC
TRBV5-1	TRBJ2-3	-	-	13	CASSFELQFTQYF	TGCGCCAGCAGCTTTGAACTACAATTTACGCAGTATTTT
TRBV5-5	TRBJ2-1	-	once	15	CASSFAADGPNEQFF	TGTGCCAGCAGCTTCGCGGCGGACGGTCCCAATGAGCAGTTCTTC
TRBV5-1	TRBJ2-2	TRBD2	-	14	CASSRLAGGGELFF	TGCGCCAGCTCACGACTAGCGGGGGGCGGGGAGCTGTTTTTT
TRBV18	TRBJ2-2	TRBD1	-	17	CASSQTGTGLTTGELFF	TGTGCCAGCTCACAAACCGGGACAGGGCTAACCACCGGGGAGCTGTTTTTT
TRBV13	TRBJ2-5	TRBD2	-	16	CASSNLAGGPGETQYF	TGTGCCAGCAGCAACCTAGCGGGGGGGCCAGGGGAGACCCAGTACTTC
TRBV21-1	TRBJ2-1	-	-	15	CANSTRGGWSNEQFF	TGTGCCAACTCTACACGGGGAGGGTGGTCCAATGAGCAGTTCTTC
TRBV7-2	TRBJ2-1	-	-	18	CASSLAYSGQFRYNEQFF	TGTGCCAGCAGCTTAGCGTATTCCGGGCAGTTCCGTTACAATGAGCAGTTCTTC
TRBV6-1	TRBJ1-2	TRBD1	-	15	CASSEAPQGARGYTF	TGTGCCAGCAGTGAAGCGCCACAGGGGGCGCGGGGCTACACCTTC
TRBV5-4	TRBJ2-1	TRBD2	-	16	CASSPGTSGGYNEQFF	TGTGCCAGCAGCCCGGGGACTAGCGGGGGGTACAATGAGCAGTTCTTC
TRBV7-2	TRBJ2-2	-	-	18	CASSLEIRAGQKKGELFF	TGTGCCAGCAGCTTAGAAATCCGAGCGGGACAGAAGAAAGGGGAGCTGTTTTTT
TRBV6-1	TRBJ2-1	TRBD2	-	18	CASSEEGAGLAGWGEQFF	TGTGCCAGCAGTGAAGAGGGGGCAGGGCTAGCGGGATGGGGTGAGCAGTTCTTC
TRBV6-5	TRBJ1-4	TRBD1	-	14	CASSTGQGNEKLFF	TGTGCCAGCAGCACGGGACAGGGGAATGAAAAACTGTTTTTT
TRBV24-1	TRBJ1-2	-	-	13	CATSDSGTYGYTF	TGTGCCACCAGTGACTCCGGGACCTATGGCTACACCTTC
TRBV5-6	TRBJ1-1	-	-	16	CASSSLTGTLGTEAFF	TGTGCCAGCAGCTCCCTGACAGGCACCCTCGGCACTGAAGCTTTCTTT
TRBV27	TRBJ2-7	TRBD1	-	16	CASSLLGDRGRRGQYF	TGTGCCAGCAGTTTACTAGGGGACAGGGGGCGTCGTGGGCAGTACTTC
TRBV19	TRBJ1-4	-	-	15	CASSIGGGIYEKLFF	TGTGCCAGTAGTATAGGGGGCGGAATCTATGAAAAACTGTTTTTT
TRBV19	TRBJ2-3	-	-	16	CASSIGITSSTDTQYF	TGTGCCAGTAGTATAGGAATTACCTCTAGCACAGATACGCAGTATTTT
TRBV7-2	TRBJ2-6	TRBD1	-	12	CASSQGQGVLTF	TGTGCCAGCAGCCAGGGACAGGGCGTCCTGACTTTC
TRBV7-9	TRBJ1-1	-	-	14	CASSKMVGNTEAFF	TGTGCCAGCAGTAAAATGGTGGGGAACACTGAAGCTTTCTTT
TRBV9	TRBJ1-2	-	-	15	CASSVDRQANYGYTF	TGTGCCAGCAGCGTAGACAGACAGGCCAACTATGGCTACACCTTC
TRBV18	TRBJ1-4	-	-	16	CASSTIGGGTNEKLFF	TGTGCCAGCTCAACTATTGGCGGGGGAACTAATGAAAAACTGTTTTTT
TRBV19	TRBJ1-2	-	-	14	CASRLVGSAYGYTF	TGTGCCAGTAGGTTGGTGGGGTCCGCCTATGGCTACACCTTC
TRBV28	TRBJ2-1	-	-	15	CASTRRPTVYNEQFF	TGTGCCAGCACCCGCCGCCCAACCGTGTACAATGAGCAGTTCTTC
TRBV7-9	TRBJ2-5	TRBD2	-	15	CASSLPPGLAETQYF	TGTGCCAGCAGCTTGCCGCCGGGACTAGCGGAGACCCAGTACTTC
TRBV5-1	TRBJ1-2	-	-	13	CASSPEYGYGYTF	TGCGCCAGCAGCCCCGAATATGGGTATGGCTACACCTTC
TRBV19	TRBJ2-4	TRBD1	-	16	CASSKGAYLAKNIQYF	TGTGCCAGTAGTAAGGGGGCATATCTAGCCAAAAACATTCAGTACTTC
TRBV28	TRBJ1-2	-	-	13	CASSLLAGYGYTF	TGTGCCAGCAGTTTACTCGCAGGGTATGGCTACACCTTC
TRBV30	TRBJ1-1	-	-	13	CAWMDYFGGRAFF	TGTGCCTGGATGGACTACTTCGGGGGTCGAGCTTTCTTT